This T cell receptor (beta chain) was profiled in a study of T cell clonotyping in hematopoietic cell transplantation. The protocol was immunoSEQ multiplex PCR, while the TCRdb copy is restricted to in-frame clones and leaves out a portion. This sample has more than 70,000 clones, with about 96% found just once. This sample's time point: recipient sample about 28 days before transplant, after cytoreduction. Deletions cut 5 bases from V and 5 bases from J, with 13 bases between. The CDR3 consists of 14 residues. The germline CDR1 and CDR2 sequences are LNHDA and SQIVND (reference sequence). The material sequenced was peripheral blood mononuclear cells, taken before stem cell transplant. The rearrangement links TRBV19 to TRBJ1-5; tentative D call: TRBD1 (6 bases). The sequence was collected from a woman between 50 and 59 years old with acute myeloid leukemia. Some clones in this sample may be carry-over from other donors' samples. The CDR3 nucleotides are TGTGCCAGTAGTGTATGGGGGGGCGATCAGCCCCAGCATTTT. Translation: CASSVWGGDQPQHF.